This is a list of T cell receptor beta chains from one sample in a study of T cell responses to AZD1222 COVID-19 vaccine. Profiled with immunoSEQ multiplex PCR; TCRdb holds only in-frame clones, not every one. The table shows 100,000 to 130,000 clones, with approximately 90% occurring only once. The sample consisted of peripheral blood, taken on day 0 of AZD1222 vaccination. The receptors stem from an adult in good health. CDR3s include the opening cysteine and the closing phenylalanine or tryptophan. The D gene is left open where the match is weak. Size is stated for part of the rows, as once, few or many counts, or as a class when the clone is expanded.

CDR3 length	V gene	J gene	clone size	D gene	CDR3 protein	CDR3 DNA
13	TRBV27	TRBJ1-2	NA	NA	CASSLTANYGYTF	TGTGCCAGCAGTTTAACAGCTAACTATGGCTACACCTTC
13	TRBV5-6	TRBJ2-7	NA	NA	CASSPQGIYEQYF	TGTGCCAGCAGCCCGCAAGGGATATACGAGCAGTACTTC
13	TRBV5-6	TRBJ1-2	NA	TRBD1	CASSLAQGASYTF	TGTGCCAGCAGCTTGGCGCAGGGGGCAAGCTACACCTTC
14	TRBV6-5	TRBJ1-1	NA	NA	CASRTGPMNTEAFF	TGTGCCAGCAGGACGGGACCAATGAACACTGAAGCTTTCTTT
12	TRBV6-5	TRBJ2-1	NA	NA	CASISYSGEQFF	TGTGCCAGCATTTCGTACTCGGGTGAGCAGTTCTTC
13	TRBV2	TRBJ1-1	NA	NA	CASSGGMGWEAFF	TGTGCCAGCAGTGGGGGTATGGGATGGGAAGCTTTCTTT
13	TRBV27	TRBJ2-7	few	NA	CASSPPAGYEQYF	TGTGCCAGCAGTCCCCCAGCAGGCTACGAGCAGTACTTC
13	TRBV20-1	TRBJ2-3	NA	TRBD2	CSASAGGTDTQYF	TGCAGTGCTAGTGCGGGGGGGACAGATACGCAGTATTTT
14	TRBV5-1	TRBJ2-5	NA	TRBD1	CASSPTGDAETQYF	TGCGCCAGCAGCCCGACAGGGGATGCTGAGACCCAGTACTTC
18	TRBV27	TRBJ1-6	NA	NA	CASSLSRNSPQQNSPLHF	TGTGCCAGCAGTTTATCCCGCAACAGCCCGCAACAAAATTCACCCCTCCACTTT
13	TRBV18	TRBJ2-2	NA	NA	CASSPIERGELFF	TGTGCCAGCTCACCAATTGAACGGGGGGAGCTGTTTTTT
16	TRBV4-3	TRBJ1-4	NA	TRBD1	CASSQDIGTGVEKLFF	TGCGCCAGCAGCCAAGATATCGGGACAGGGGTTGAAAAACTGTTTTTT
16	TRBV7-9	TRBJ2-1	NA	TRBD2	CASSLRVLAGGNEQFF	TGTGCCAGCAGCTTACGGGTGCTAGCGGGGGGTAATGAGCAGTTCTTC
16	TRBV6-8	TRBJ2-5	NA	TRBD2	CASSYSLGLAGETQYF	TGTGCCAGCAGTTACTCCCTGGGACTAGCGGGGGAGACCCAGTACTTC
15	TRBV19	TRBJ1-6	NA	NA	CASSPEGRRNSPLHF	TGTGCCAGTAGCCCAGAGGGGCGGAGAAATTCACCCCTCCACTTT
16	TRBV4-1	TRBJ2-5	NA	NA	CASSQDASSRRETQYF	TGCGCCAGCAGCCAAGATGCGAGCAGCCGGAGAGAGACCCAGTACTTC
14	TRBV19	TRBJ2-7	NA	NA	CASSMGRGNYEQYF	TGTGCCAGTAGTATGGGTAGGGGAAACTACGAGCAGTACTTC
15	TRBV25-1	TRBJ2-5	NA	NA	CASSETRGLQETQYF	TGTGCCAGCAGTGAGACCAGGGGACTACAAGAGACCCAGTACTTC
16	TRBV9	TRBJ2-3	NA	NA	CASSVDLGEGADTQYF	TGTGCCAGCAGCGTAGATTTAGGGGAGGGGGCAGATACGCAGTATTTT
15	TRBV5-1	TRBJ2-2	NA	NA	CASRTGSRAAGELFF	TGCGCCAGCAGGACCGGGTCCAGGGCGGCCGGGGAGCTGTTTTTT
15	TRBV5-1	TRBJ2-7	NA	TRBD2	CASSLGTTGTYEQYF	TGCGCCAGCAGCCTAGGGACTACCGGAACCTACGAGCAGTACTTC
14	TRBV5-1	TRBJ1-4	NA	NA	CASSPRTNSEKLFF	TGCGCCAGCAGCCCACGTACTAATTCCGAAAAACTGTTTTTT
14	TRBV7-3	TRBJ1-2	NA	NA	CASSPLGHSRGYTF	TGTGCCAGCAGCCCACTGGGACATTCAAGGGGCTACACCTTC
19	TRBV5-4	TRBJ2-1	NA	NA	CASSPYRLVTGQSYNEQFF	TGTGCCAGCAGCCCCTACCGACTAGTCACGGGGCAGAGTTACAATGAGCAGTTCTTC
14	TRBV30	TRBJ2-7	NA	NA	CAWSGSDRDYEQYF	TGTGCCTGGAGTGGTTCGGACAGAGACTACGAGCAGTACTTC
13	TRBV15	TRBJ1-5	large	NA	CATSSAGGQPQHF	TGTGCCACCAGCAGTGCCGGTGGTCAGCCCCAGCATTTT
15	TRBV5-1	TRBJ2-3	NA	NA	CASRKDRHRTDTQYF	TGCGCCAGCAGGAAAGACAGGCACCGCACAGATACGCAGTATTTT
15	TRBV19	TRBJ2-1	NA	NA	CASSMQGISYNEQFF	TGTGCCAGTAGTATGCAGGGAATCTCCTACAATGAGCAGTTCTTC
15	TRBV9	TRBJ1-2	NA	TRBD1	CASSDPGQVSRGYTF	TGTGCCAGCAGCGACCCGGGACAGGTTTCTCGCGGCTACACCTTC
14	TRBV29-1	TRBJ2-7	NA	TRBD2	CSSAEGRGGHEQYF	TGCAGCTCTGCCGAGGGACGGGGGGGGCACGAGCAGTACTTC
15	TRBV19	TRBJ2-7	once	TRBD1	CASSMSGTGIYEQYF	TGTGCCAGTAGTATGAGTGGGACAGGGATCTACGAGCAGTACTTC
15	TRBV4-3	TRBJ1-2	NA	NA	CASSQDFATTGGYTF	TGCGCCAGCAGCCAAGATTTCGCCACGACGGGTGGCTACACCTTC
17	TRBV3-1/TRBV3-2	TRBJ2-2	NA	NA	CASSQETQGRYTGELFF	TGTGCCAGCAGCCAAGAAACTCAGGGACGGTACACCGGGGAGCTGTTTTTT
15	TRBV7-9	TRBJ1-5	NA	NA	CASSPGTGADRPQHF	TGTGCCAGCAGCCCCGGGACCGGGGCGGATCGGCCCCAGCATTTT
12	TRBV5-1	TRBJ1-1	NA	NA	CASSLPGTEAFF	TGCGCCAGCAGCCTTCCAGGAACTGAAGCTTTCTTT
15	TRBV19	TRBJ2-7	NA	TRBD1	CASSLRDSPLFEQYF	TGTGCCAGTAGCTTGAGGGACAGCCCTTTGTTCGAGCAGTACTTC
14	TRBV6-6	TRBJ1-6	NA	NA	CASSYSGGSSPLHF	TGTGCCAGCAGTTACTCGGGGGGGTCCTCACCCCTCCACTTT
16	TRBV15	TRBJ2-1	once	NA	CATSRDRRGRSNEQFF	TGTGCCACCAGCAGAGATCGTCGGGGCAGATCCAATGAGCAGTTCTTC